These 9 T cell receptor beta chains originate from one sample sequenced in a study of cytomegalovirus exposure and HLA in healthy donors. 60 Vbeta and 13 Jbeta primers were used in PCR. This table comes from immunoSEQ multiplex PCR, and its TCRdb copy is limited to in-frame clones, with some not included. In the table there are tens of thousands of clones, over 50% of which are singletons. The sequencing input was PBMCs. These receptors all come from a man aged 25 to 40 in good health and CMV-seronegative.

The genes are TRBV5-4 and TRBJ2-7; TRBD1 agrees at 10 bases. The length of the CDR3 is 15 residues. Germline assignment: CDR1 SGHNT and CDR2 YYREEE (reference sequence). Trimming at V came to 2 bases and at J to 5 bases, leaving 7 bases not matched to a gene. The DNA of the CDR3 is TGTGCCAGCAGCTTCCGGGACAGGGGATTCCACGAGCAGTACTTC. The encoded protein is CASSFRDRGFHEQYF.

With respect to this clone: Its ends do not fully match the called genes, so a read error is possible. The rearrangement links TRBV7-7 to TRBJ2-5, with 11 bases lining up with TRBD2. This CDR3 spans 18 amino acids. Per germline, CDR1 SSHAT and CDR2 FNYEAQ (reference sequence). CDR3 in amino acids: CASSSTYSGRVNRETQYF. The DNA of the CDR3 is TGTGCTAGCAGCTCGACTTATAGCGGGAGGGTGAATCGGGAGACCCAGTACTTC.

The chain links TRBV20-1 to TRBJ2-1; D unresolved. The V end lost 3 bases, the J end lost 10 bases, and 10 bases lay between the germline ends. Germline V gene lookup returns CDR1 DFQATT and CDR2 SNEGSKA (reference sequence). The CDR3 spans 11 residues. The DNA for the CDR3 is TGCAGTGCTAGCCCTATCAGGGAGCAGTTCTTC. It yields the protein CSASPIREQFF.

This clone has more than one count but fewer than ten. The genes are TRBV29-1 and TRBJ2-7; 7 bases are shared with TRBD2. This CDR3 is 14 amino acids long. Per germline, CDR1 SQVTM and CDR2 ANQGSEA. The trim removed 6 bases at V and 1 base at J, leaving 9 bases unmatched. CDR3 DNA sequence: TGCAGCGTGAAGGTGGGGGGGGGATCCTACGAGCAGTACTTC. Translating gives CSVKVGGGSYEQYF.

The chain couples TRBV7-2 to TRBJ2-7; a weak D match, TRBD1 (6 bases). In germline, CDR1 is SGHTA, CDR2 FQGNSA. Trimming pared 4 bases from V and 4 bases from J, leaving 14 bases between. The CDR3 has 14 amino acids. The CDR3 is CASSSTGTYYEQYF. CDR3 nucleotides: TGTGCCAGCAGCTCGACCGGGACATATTACGAGCAGTACTTC.

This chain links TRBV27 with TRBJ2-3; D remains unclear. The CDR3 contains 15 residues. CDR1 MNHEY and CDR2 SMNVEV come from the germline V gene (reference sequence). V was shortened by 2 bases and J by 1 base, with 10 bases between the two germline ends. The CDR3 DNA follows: TGTGCCAGCAGTTTAGTGGCAATCGGCACAGATACGCAGTATTTT. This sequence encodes CASSLVAIGTDTQYF.

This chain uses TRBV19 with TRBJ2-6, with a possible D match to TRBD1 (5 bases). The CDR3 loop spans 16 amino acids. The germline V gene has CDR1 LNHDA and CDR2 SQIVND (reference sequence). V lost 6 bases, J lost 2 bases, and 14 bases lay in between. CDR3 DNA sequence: TGTGCCAGTAGCTTAGACAGACCACCTGGGGCCAACGTCCTGACTTTC. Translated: CASSLDRPPGANVLTF.

In DNA form, the CDR3 reads TGCGCCAGCAGCCATTATCAACTAGCACAACGCTCCTACAATGAGCAGTTCTTC. Protein product: CASSHYQLAQRSYNEQFF. The J gene is TRBJ2-1, the V gene TRBV5-1; D is perhaps TRBD2 (6 bases). V lost 4 bases to trimming and J lost 0 bases, with 20 bases between them. The germline V gene has CDR1 SGHRS and CDR2 YFSETQ. This CDR3 is 18 amino acids long.

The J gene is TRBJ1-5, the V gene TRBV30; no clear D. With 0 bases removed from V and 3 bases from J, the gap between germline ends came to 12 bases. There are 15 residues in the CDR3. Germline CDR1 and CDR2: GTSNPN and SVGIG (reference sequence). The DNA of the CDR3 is TGTGCCTGGAGTGTAGCCCAAGGAGACAATCAGCCCCAGCATTTT. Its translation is CAWSVAQGDNQPQHF. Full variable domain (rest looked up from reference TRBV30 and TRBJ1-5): SQTIHQWPATLVQPVGSPLSLECTVEGTSNPNLYWYRQAAGRGLQLLFYSVGIGQISSEVPQNLSASRPQDRQFILSSKKLLLSDSGFYLCAWSVAQGDNQPQHFGDGTRLSIL.